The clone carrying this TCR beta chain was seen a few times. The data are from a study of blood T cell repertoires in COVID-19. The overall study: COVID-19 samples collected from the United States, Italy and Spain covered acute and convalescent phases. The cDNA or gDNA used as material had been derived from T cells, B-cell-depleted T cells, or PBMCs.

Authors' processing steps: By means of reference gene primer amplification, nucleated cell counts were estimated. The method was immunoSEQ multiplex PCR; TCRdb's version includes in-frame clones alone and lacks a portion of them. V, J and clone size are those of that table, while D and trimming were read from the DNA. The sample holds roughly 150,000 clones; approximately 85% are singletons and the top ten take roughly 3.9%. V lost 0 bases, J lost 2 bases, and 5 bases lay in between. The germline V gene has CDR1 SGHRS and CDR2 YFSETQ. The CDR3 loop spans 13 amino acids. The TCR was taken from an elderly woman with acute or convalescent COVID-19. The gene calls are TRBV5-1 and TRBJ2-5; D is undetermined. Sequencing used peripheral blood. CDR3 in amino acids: CASSLGLQETQYF. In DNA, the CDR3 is TGCGCCAGCAGCTTGGGTCTGCAAGAGACCCAGTACTTC.